Listed below are T cell receptor beta chains from one sample, sequenced in a study of identical twins. TCRdb processed the 5' RACE reads anew with MiXCR; each CDR3 protein has one entry. The repertoire consists of approximately 890,000 distinct CDR3 sequences, with about 12% occurring once and the leading ten covering around 1.5%. These data also formed part of another study, on yellow fever vaccine responses in identical twins.

Sequenced input: PBMCs. The source of these receptors is a woman younger than 35 in good health. Each CDR3 is given with its conserved first and last residue. D genes are given only for firm matches. Not all rows give a size; the values are once, few, many and, for expanded clones, a class.

-	TRBJ1-4	TRBV28	few	CASSFGGAPNEKLFF	TGTGCCAGCAGTTTTGGTGGGGCCCCTAATGAAAAACTGTTTTTT
-	TRBJ2-1	TRBV4-1	few	CASSQDLLRREQFF	TGCGCCAGCAGCCAAGATCTTCTGCGGCGGGAGCAGTTCTTC
-	TRBJ1-2	TRBV6-1	few	CASRTQGLGDYGYTF	TGTGCCAGCAGAACCCAGGGACTTGGCGACTATGGCTACACCTTC
-	TRBJ2-6	TRBV29-1	-	CSVVGVGDRNSGANVLTF	TGCAGCGTTGTAGGGGTAGGTGACAGAAACTCTGGGGCCAACGTCCTGACTTTC
-	TRBJ1-5	TRBV18	few	CASSPQGGEQPQHF	TGTGCCAGCTCACCACAGGGTGGGGAGCAGCCCCAGCATTTT
-	TRBJ2-6	TRBV15	few	CATSRVPLSGSGANVLTF	TGTGCCACCAGCAGAGTCCCACTCTCGGGGTCTGGGGCCAACGTCCTGACTTTC
-	TRBJ2-2	TRBV7-6	few	CASSPYVSTGELFF	TGTGCCAGCAGCCCCTACGTCAGCACCGGGGAGCTGTTTTTT
-	TRBJ2-6	TRBV3-1	few	CASGDLSGANVLTF	TGTGCCAGCGGTGATCTTTCTGGGGCCAACGTCCTGACTTTC
-	TRBJ2-4	TRBV29-1	-	CSVHLAQNIQYF	TGCAGCGTTCACCTAGCGCAGAACATTCAGTACTTC
-	TRBJ1-4	TRBV6-1	many	CASNGWDNEKLFF	TGTGCCAGCAACGGATGGGATAATGAAAAACTGTTTTTT
-	TRBJ1-5	TRBV27	few	CASSFPGLYRDKNQPQHF	TGTGCCAGCAGTTTTCCCGGTCTGTACCGGGACAAAAATCAGCCCCAGCATTTT
-	TRBJ1-5	TRBV5-1	-	CASSLGTGTSNQPQHF	TGCGCCAGCAGCTTGGGGACGGGAACTAGCAATCAGCCCCAGCATTTT
-	TRBJ2-5	TRBV12-3/TRBV12-4	few	CASSLSPVQETQYF	TGTGCCAGCAGTTTAAGTCCAGTACAAGAGACCCAGTACTTC
-	TRBJ1-4	TRBV2	few	CASSHRDGNEKLFF	TGTGCCAGCAGTCACCGGGACGGAAATGAAAAACTGTTTTTT
-	TRBJ1-1	TRBV21-1	-	CASSIRGHPYTEAFF	TGTGCCAGCAGCATTAGGGGACACCCGTACACTGAAGCTTTCTTT
-	TRBJ2-2	TRBV10-1	many	CASTDDTGELFF	TGCGCCAGCACCGACGACACCGGGGAGCTGTTTTTT
TRBD2	TRBJ2-1	TRBV12-3/TRBV12-4	few	CASGWSGASYNEQFF	TGTGCCAGCGGTTGGAGCGGGGCGTCCTACAATGAGCAGTTCTTC
TRBD1	TRBJ2-3	TRBV6-1	-	CASSHSLTGVDTQYF	TGTGCCAGCAGTCATTCCCTTACAGGGGTAGATACGCAGTATTTT
TRBD2	TRBJ2-3	TRBV5-5	-	CASSVPGTSGTDTQYF	TGTGCCAGCAGCGTTCCCGGGACTAGCGGCACAGATACGCAGTATTTT
-	TRBJ2-3	TRBV7-2	-	CASSLRGLASTDTQYF	TGTGCCAGCAGCCTCCGGGGACTCGCTAGCACAGATACGCAGTATTTT
TRBD2	TRBJ2-7	TRBV19	-	CASSIGLAANYEQYF	TGTGCCAGTAGTATCGGTCTAGCGGCTAACTACGAGCAGTACTTC
-	TRBJ2-2	TRBV5-1	few	CASSLAGLRQSNTGELFF	TGCGCCAGCAGCTTGGCGGGTCTGAGACAATCGAACACCGGGGAGCTGTTTTTT
-	TRBJ2-3	TRBV4-1	few	CASSQGDPVTDTQYF	TGCGCCAGCAGCCAGGGGGACCCGGTAACAGATACGCAGTATTTT
TRBD2	TRBJ2-1	TRBV4-2	many	CASSQVVTSFSKFF	TGTGCCAGCAGCCAAGTTGTGACTAGCTTTTCGAAGTTCTTC
TRBD2	TRBJ2-1	TRBV10-3	many	CAISELGTRDNEQFF	TGTGCCATCAGTGAGTTGGGGACTAGAGATAATGAGCAGTTCTTC
-	TRBJ2-1	TRBV27	few	CASSPSIEQFF	TGTGCCAGCAGTCCCTCCATTGAGCAGTTCTTC
TRBD1	TRBJ1-5	TRBV6-1	-	CASRDRTGEQPQHF	TGTGCCAGCAGGGATAGGACAGGGGAGCAGCCCCAGCATTTT
-	TRBJ1-3	TRBV18	-	CASSPPGPGPQRLGNTIYF	TGTGCCAGCTCACCACCGGGGCCAGGGCCTCAGAGGCTCGGAAACACCATATATTTT
-	TRBJ2-3	TRBV6-1	-	CASRTGPNTDTQYF	TGTGCCAGCCGAACCGGACCTAATACGGATACGCAGTATTTT
-	TRBJ1-4	TRBV10-3	few	CAISDGGGQEKLFF	TGTGCCATCAGTGACGGTGGTGGACAAGAAAAACTGTTTTTT
TRBD2	TRBJ2-3	TRBV10-3	few	CAIRGAGEWDTQYF	TGTGCCATCAGGGGAGCGGGAGAATGGGATACGCAGTATTTT
-	TRBJ1-1	TRBV29-1	few	CSVGSIEAFF	TGCAGCGTTGGCTCCATTGAAGCTTTCTTT
-	TRBJ1-2	TRBV29-1	-	CSGWQGGNYGYTF	TGCAGCGGGTGGCAGGGAGGAAACTATGGCTACACCTTC
-	TRBJ2-5	TRBV10-3	many	CAISESLKETQYF	TGTGCCATCAGTGAGTCCCTGAAAGAGACCCAGTACTTC
TRBD2	TRBJ2-2	TRBV10-3	few	CAISARGSGGPTGELFF	TGTGCCATCAGTGCCCGGGGGAGCGGGGGCCCCACCGGGGAGCTGTTTTTT
-	TRBJ2-1	TRBV9	few	CASSVGGTAPDKSNNEQFF	TGTGCCAGCAGCGTAGGGGGTACGGCTCCAGACAAGTCGAACAATGAGCAGTTCTTC
TRBD1	TRBJ1-6	TRBV5-1	many	CASSWTGFNSPLHF	TGCGCCAGCAGCTGGACAGGATTTAATTCACCCCTCCACTTT
-	TRBJ2-7	TRBV20-1	many	CSASGSAYEQYF	TGCAGTGCTAGCGGGAGTGCGTACGAGCAGTACTTC
-	TRBJ2-5	TRBV12-3/TRBV12-4	-	CASSGDVSLRETQYF	TGTGCCAGCAGTGGGGACGTAAGCCTCCGGGAGACCCAGTACTTC
-	TRBJ1-2	TRBV5-1	few	CASSQDRTENNYGYTF	TGCGCCAGCAGCCAAGATAGGACAGAGAATAACTATGGCTACACCTTC
TRBD2	TRBJ2-2	TRBV29-1	many	CSVNRGGANTGELFF	TGCAGCGTAAACCGGGGGGGAGCGAACACCGGGGAGCTGTTTTTT
-	TRBJ1-1	TRBV20-1	-	CSARTGQRASMNTEAFF	TGCAGTGCTAGGACTGGACAGCGGGCATCTATGAACACTGAAGCTTTCTTT
-	TRBJ1-1	TRBV7-9	-	CASSLWLTENTEAFF	TGTGCCAGCAGCTTATGGCTTACAGAGAACACTGAAGCTTTCTTT
-	TRBJ2-3	TRBV20-1	few	CSAVSHFPSTDTQYF	TGCAGTGCAGTTTCACACTTTCCTAGCACAGATACGCAGTATTTT
TRBD2	TRBJ2-5	TRBV14	-	CASSQERSSGGETQYF	TGTGCCAGCAGCCAAGAGCGGTCCAGCGGGGGTGAGACCCAGTACTTC
TRBD1	TRBJ2-4	TRBV18	-	CASSPGDRIAKNIQYF	TGTGCCAGCTCACCAGGGGACAGGATAGCCAAAAACATTCAGTACTTC
TRBD1	TRBJ2-5	TRBV29-1	-	CSVGQGAETQYF	TGCAGCGTAGGACAGGGAGCGGAGACCCAGTACTTC
-	TRBJ2-1	TRBV20-1	-	CSARDRNFNEQFF	TGCAGTGCTAGAGATCGGAACTTCAATGAGCAGTTCTTC
-	TRBJ1-1	TRBV19	-	CASTPQRSNTEAFF	TGTGCCAGTACCCCACAGCGGTCGAACACTGAAGCTTTCTTT
-	TRBJ1-1	TRBV7-8	-	CASSLAYIPKREAFF	TGTGCCAGCAGCTTAGCGTATATTCCCAAACGTGAAGCTTTCTTT
-	TRBJ2-7	TRBV11-2	-	CASSLDPGPYEQYF	TGTGCCAGCAGCTTAGATCCGGGCCCTTACGAGCAGTACTTC
TRBD2	TRBJ2-2	TRBV4-2	-	CASSQDRRSGTSTGELFF	TGTGCCAGCAGCCAAGATCGACGAAGCGGGACCTCCACCGGGGAGCTGTTTTTT
-	TRBJ2-4	TRBV5-6	few	CASSFELARTGIQYF	TGTGCCAGCAGCTTTGAGCTCGCGCGGACGGGAATTCAGTACTTC
-	TRBJ2-3	TRBV3-1	-	CASSHRRGGAITDTQYF	TGTGCCAGCAGCCACAGACGAGGGGGGGCCATCACAGATACGCAGTATTTT
-	TRBJ2-2	TRBV29-1	few	CSVYDRSNTGELFF	TGCAGCGTGTACGACAGGTCGAACACCGGGGAGCTGTTTTTT